This is a list of T cell receptor beta chains from one sample in a study of cytomegalovirus exposure and HLA in healthy donors. Data came from immunoSEQ multiplex PCR; TCRdb stores just in-frame clones and leaves some out. The table has 90,000 to 140,000 clones, roughly 15% seen once; the top ten hold around 0.83%. The sequenced material came from PBMCs. The receptors derive from a female donor in good health and CMV-seronegative. CDR3s include the opening cysteine and the closing phenylalanine or tryptophan. The D gene is left open where the match is weak. Size is stated for part of the rows, as once, few or many counts, or as a class when the clone is expanded.

v_call	j_call	clone_size	d_call	cdr3_aa	cdr3_nt
TRBV4-3	TRBJ1-6	few	-	CASSQEKGLNSPLHF	TGCGCCAGCAGCCAAGAGAAGGGGCTTAATTCACCCCTCCACTTT
TRBV6-1	TRBJ1-4	few	TRBD1	CASSDPGGTTNEKLFF	TGTGCCAGCAGTGACCCAGGGGGAACAACTAATGAAAAACTGTTTTTT
TRBV9	TRBJ1-1	few	TRBD1	CASSVGTGRSRTEAFF	TGTGCCAGCAGCGTAGGGACAGGGAGATCGAGGACTGAAGCTTTCTTT
TRBV6-5	TRBJ2-5	-	TRBD2	CASSPGTSGKTQYF	TGTGCCAGCAGCCCCGGGACTAGCGGGAAGACCCAGTACTTC
TRBV4-1	TRBJ2-7	-	TRBD1	CASSHGTAYEQYF	TGCGCCAGCAGCCACGGGACAGCCTACGAGCAGTACTTC
TRBV4-2	TRBJ2-3	-	-	CASSQEIPLRFTDTQYF	TGTGCCAGCAGCCAAGAAATCCCCCTACGGTTCACAGATACGCAGTATTTT
TRBV7-2	TRBJ2-3	-	TRBD2	CASSSKRGPTDTQYF	TGTGCCAGCAGCTCCAAGCGGGGACCCACAGATACGCAGTATTTT
TRBV4-3	TRBJ2-3	few	TRBD2	CASSSGGLSTDTQYF	TGCGCCAGCAGTAGCGGGGGCCTAAGCACAGATACGCAGTATTTT
TRBV5-1	TRBJ2-3	-	TRBD2	CASSLEAGGSTDTQYF	TGCGCCAGCAGCTTGGAAGCGGGGGGGAGCACAGATACGCAGTATTTT
TRBV30	TRBJ2-7	-	-	CACPHQGALSDEQYF	TGTGCCTGTCCCCATCAAGGGGCCCTCTCAGACGAGCAGTACTTC
TRBV5-6	TRBJ1-2	once	-	CASSLVGANYGYTF	TGTGCCAGCAGCTTGGTTGGGGCGAACTACGGCTACACCTTC
TRBV7-2	TRBJ2-1	few	TRBD2	CASSIQRGGHNEQFF	TGTGCCAGCAGCATCCAGCGGGGGGGCCACAATGAGCAGTTCTTC
TRBV6-6	TRBJ2-7	few	-	CASSYGRDQGEQYF	TGTGCCAGCAGTTATGGCCGGGATCAAGGTGAGCAGTACTTC
TRBV27	TRBJ1-2	few	TRBD1	CASSPYRGSTNYGYTF	TGTGCCAGCAGTCCCTACAGGGGCAGTACTAACTATGGCTACACCTTC
TRBV7-3	TRBJ2-3	-	-	CASSLIPTGYDTQYF	TGTGCCAGCAGCTTAATCCCCACAGGGTATGATACGCAGTATTTT
TRBV6-6	TRBJ1-2	-	-	CASSTSVGGYTF	TGTGCCAGCAGTACCAGCGTAGGAGGCTACACCTTC
TRBV7-9	TRBJ2-5	few	-	CASSLDFYQETQYF	TGTGCCAGCAGCTTGGACTTCTATCAAGAGACCCAGTACTTC
TRBV9	TRBJ1-1	-	-	CASSDQLQGNTEAFF	TGTGCCAGCAGCGACCAATTACAGGGGAACACTGAAGCTTTCTTT
TRBV5-1	TRBJ2-5	-	TRBD1	CASSIQQGARWRAGETQYF	TGCGCCAGCAGCATCCAACAGGGGGCGCGATGGAGGGCAGGAGAGACCCAGTACTTC
TRBV9	TRBJ2-3	-	TRBD2	CASSASRHRVPGLETDTQYF	TGTGCCAGCAGCGCGAGCCGCCACAGGGTACCGGGACTAGAGACAGATACGCAGTATTTT
TRBV6-1	TRBJ1-5	-	TRBD1	CASSEARRLTGGSQPQHF	TGTGCCAGCAGTGAAGCCCGCCGCCTAACAGGGGGTAGTCAGCCCCAGCATTTT
TRBV7-9	TRBJ2-3	-	TRBD2	CASSLGAGGQNTDTQYF	TGTGCCAGCAGCTTAGGAGCGGGGGGGCAGAACACAGATACGCAGTATTTT
TRBV7-2	TRBJ2-5	-	-	CASSLVQGRETQYF	TGTGCCAGCAGCTTAGTTCAGGGGAGAGAGACCCAGTACTTC
TRBV28	TRBJ1-2	-	TRBD1	CASSVQGYGYTF	TGTGCCAGCAGTGTACAGGGGTATGGCTACACCTTC
TRBV10-3	TRBJ2-7	-	-	CAISDRQGPYEQYF	TGTGCCATCAGTGACCGGCAGGGGCCCTACGAGCAGTACTTC
TRBV7-2	TRBJ1-2	few	-	CASSLDNNYGYTF	TGTGCCAGCAGCTTGGACAATAACTATGGCTACACCTTC
TRBV19	TRBJ1-4	-	-	CASGPEKLFF	TGTGCCAGTGGCCCGGAAAAACTGTTTTTT
TRBV18	TRBJ1-2	-	TRBD1	CASSPSSPGGLMVGSFRLTF	TGTGCCAGCTCACCATCGTCACCAGGGGGCCTCATGGTTGGTAGTTTTCGACTGACCTTC
TRBV19	TRBJ2-1	-	TRBD1	CASSQQGMSYNEQFF	TGTGCCAGTAGTCAACAGGGGATGTCCTACAATGAGCAGTTCTTC
TRBV18	TRBJ1-5	few	TRBD1	CASSPGFTGDQPQHF	TGTGCCAGCTCACCCGGATTTACAGGGGATCAGCCCCAGCATTTT
TRBV4-1	TRBJ2-1	few	TRBD1	CASSRGDREYNEQFF	TGCGCCAGCAGCCGAGGGGACAGGGAGTACAATGAGCAGTTCTTC
TRBV9	TRBJ2-6	few	-	CASSKNSPGTFDSGANVLTF	TGTGCCAGCAGTAAGAACTCTCCCGGGACATTTGACTCTGGGGCCAACGTCCTGACTTTC
TRBV7-2	TRBJ2-3	few	TRBD2	CASSPLAGVPDTQYF	TGTGCCAGCAGCCCACTAGCGGGAGTCCCAGATACGCAGTATTTT
TRBV30	TRBJ2-7	-	-	CAWSTGSLREQYF	TGTGCCTGGAGTACAGGGTCATTGAGGGAGCAGTACTTC
TRBV14	TRBJ2-1	few	TRBD1	CASSQWRGQGFSYNEQFF	TGTGCCAGCAGCCAATGGCGGGGACAGGGATTTTCCTACAATGAGCAGTTCTTC
TRBV5-4	TRBJ1-2	few	TRBD1	CASSPPGQGGYGYTF	TGTGCCAGCAGCCCTCCGGGACAGGGTGGCTATGGCTACACCTTC
TRBV5-1	TRBJ2-1	few	TRBD2	CASSPLAEGSYNEQFF	TGCGCCAGCAGCCCGCTAGCGGAGGGCTCCTACAATGAGCAGTTCTTC
TRBV5-6	TRBJ1-5	few	-	CASSLVASNQPQHF	TGTGCCAGCAGCTTGGTGGCTAGCAATCAGCCCCAGCATTTT
TRBV4-2	TRBJ1-2	few	-	CASSQERTVGYTF	TGTGCCAGCAGCCAGGAGAGGACAGTTGGCTACACCTTC
TRBV30	TRBJ1-4	-	-	CAWSGGVLVTNEKLFF	TGTGCCTGGAGTGGGGGAGTTTTGGTCACTAATGAAAAACTGTTTTTT